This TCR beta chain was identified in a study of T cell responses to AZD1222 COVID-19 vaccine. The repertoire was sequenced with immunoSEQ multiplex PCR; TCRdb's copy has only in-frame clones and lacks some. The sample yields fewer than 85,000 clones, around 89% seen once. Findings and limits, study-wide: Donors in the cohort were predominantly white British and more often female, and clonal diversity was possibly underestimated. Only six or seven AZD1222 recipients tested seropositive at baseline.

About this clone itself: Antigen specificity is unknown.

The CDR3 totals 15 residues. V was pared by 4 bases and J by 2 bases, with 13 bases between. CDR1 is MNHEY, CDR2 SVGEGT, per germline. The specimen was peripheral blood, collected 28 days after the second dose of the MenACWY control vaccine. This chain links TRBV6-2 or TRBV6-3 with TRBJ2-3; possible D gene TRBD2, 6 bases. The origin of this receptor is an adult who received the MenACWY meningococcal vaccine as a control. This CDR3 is CASSSGLAHTDTQYF. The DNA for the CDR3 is TGTGCCAGCAGTTCGGGACTCGCGCACACAGATACGCAGTATTTT.